Presented here are 18 T cell receptor beta chains from one specimen sequenced in a study of cytomegalovirus exposure and HLA in healthy donors. Vbeta (60) and Jbeta (13) primers were used in the PCR. The assay was immunoSEQ multiplex PCR, and TCRdb's table has in-frame clones only and misses some. The sample comprises some 190,000 clones, 75% to 85% of which are singletons, and around 1.5% rests with the top ten. Sequencing used PBMCs. Receptor source: a man aged 18-30 years in good health and CMV-seronegative.

V is TRBV5-1 and J is TRBJ1-1; TRBD1 matches 9 bases. The CDR3 runs to 16 residues. V gave up 6 bases and J gave up 4 bases; unmatched junction bases: 13. Germline CDR1 reads SGHRS; CDR2 reads YFSETQ. The CDR3 DNA reads TGCGCCAGCATGCGGACAGGGGCGGGTCAGACCACTGAAGCTTTCTTT. It codes for CASMRTGAGQTTEAFF.

The CDR3 DNA is TGTGCCAGCAGTTACTCCCTGGGCAGTCCAAACACCATATATTTT. This encodes CASSYSLGSPNTIYF. V and J are TRBV6-6 and TRBJ1-3; D gene ambiguous. The CDR3 covers 15 residues. Germline V gives CDR1 MNHNY, CDR2 SVGAGI (reference sequence). Trimming shortened V by 0 bases and J by 6 bases, and 12 bases separated the two germline ends.

V gene TRBV6-1 combines with J gene TRBJ1-1, with D maybe TRBD1 (5 bases). Trimming took off 7 bases at V and 1 base at J, with 13 bases between the two ends. The germline V gene has CDR1 MNHNS and CDR2 SASEGT. This CDR3 has 14 amino acids. The CDR3 spells CASTIRGGNTEAFF. CDR3 DNA: TGTGCCAGCACTATACGGGGGGGGAACACTGAAGCTTTCTTT.

This clone has a handful of counts. The gene calls are TRBV7-9 and TRBJ2-7; 9 bases agree with TRBD1. The J segment lost 2 bases and the V segment lost 6 bases, leaving 8 bases of the junction unmatched. The CDR3 totals 15 residues. Germline V gene sequence: CDR1 SEHNR, CDR2 FQNEAQ (reference sequence). CDR3 sequence reads: CASSSQGQGPYEQYF. CDR3 coding DNA: TGTGCCAGCAGTTCCCAGGGACAGGGCCCCTACGAGCAGTACTTC.

The V call is TRBV21-1, the J call TRBJ1-2; TRBD1 was called by the table and not checked on the DNA. TRBV21-1 constitutes a pseudogene. CDR3 size: 14 residues. The CDR3 DNA follows: TGTGCCAGCAGCAAACAGGGTAATACCTATGGCTACACCTTC. Protein sequence: CASSKQGNTYGYTF.

This sequence joins TRBV6-5 and TRBJ2-1; D unresolved. This CDR3 region has 12 residues. V was clipped by 0 bases and J by 9 bases, with 6 bases between them. Germline CDR1 MNHEY, CDR2 SVGAGI. CDR3 amino acids: CASSYSNGEQFF. In nucleotides, the CDR3 is TGTGCCAGCAGTTACTCGAACGGTGAGCAGTTCTTC.

The V gene is TRBV6-1, the J gene TRBJ2-6; 8 bases align to TRBD1. This CDR3 comprises 15 residues. CDR1 and CDR2 from the germline V gene are MNHNS and SASEGT. The J segment lost 2 bases and the V segment lost 6 bases, leaving 3 bases of the junction unmatched. The CDR3 protein is CASRPGGAGANVLTF. The CDR3 bases are TGTGCCAGCAGACCAGGGGGCGCTGGGGCCAACGTCCTGACTTTC.

The CDR3 sequence: CASSLLLGTVNTGELFF. The CDR3 DNA reads as TGTGCCAGCAGCTTGTTATTGGGGACAGTGAACACCGGGGAGCTGTTTTTT. V gene TRBV5-6 combines with J gene TRBJ2-2; 7 nucleotides match TRBD1. V shed 1 base, J shed 1 base, and the junction held 7 bases outside the gene matches. The CDR3 length is 17 residues. Germline V gene sequence: CDR1 SGHDT, CDR2 YYEEEE.

This chain uses TRBV11-2 with TRBJ2-5, with a tentative D call TRBD2 (5 bases). Germline V gene data show CDR1 as SGHAT and CDR2 as FQNNGV. This CDR3 region has 15 residues. V was shortened by 5 bases and J by 1 base, with 14 bases between the two germline ends. The CDR3 spells CASSPHIGVQETQYF. Here the CDR3 DNA reads TGTGCCAGCAGCCCCCACATCGGGGTCCAAGAGACCCAGTACTTC. The variable domain in full, completed from reference TRBV11-2 and TRBJ2-5, reads EAGVAQSPRYKIIEKRQSVAFWCNPISGHATLYWYQQILGQGPKLLIQFQNNGVVDDSQLPKDRFSAERLKGVDSTLKIQPAKLEDSAVYLCASSPHIGVQETQYFGPGTRLLVL.

The chain carries TRBV18 and TRBJ1-5, with TRBD1 identical over 7 bases. The CDR3 length is 14 residues. From germline, CDR1 is KGHSH and CDR2 LQKENI. After removal of 3 bases from V and 3 bases from J, the junction contained 2 bases not matched to a gene. The DNA for the CDR3 is TGTGCCAGCTCACCGGGACAGACCAATCAGCCCCAGCATTTT. Protein: CASSPGQTNQPQHF.

The V call is TRBV19, the J call TRBJ1-6, with D possibly TRBD1 on 6 matching bases. The V gene lost 5 bases and the J gene lost 6 bases, with 14 bases spanning the gap. The CDR3 totals 15 residues. Germline V gene sequence: CDR1 LNHDA, CDR2 SQIVND (reference sequence). This CDR3 is CASSAPGQINSPLHF. For the CDR3, the DNA is TGTGCCAGTAGTGCTCCGGGACAAATTAATTCACCCCTCCACTTT.

This sequence joins TRBV11-3 and TRBJ2-1, with TRBD2 matching 8 bases. The CDR3 spans 16 residues. Per the germline V gene, CDR1 is SGHNT and CDR2 is YENEEA. The ends lost 5 bases at V and 3 bases at J; junction bases unmatched: 9. CDR3 bases: TGTGCCAGCAGCGTCAGCGGGGGACGAAACTACAATGAGCAGTTCTTC. Protein: CASSVSGGRNYNEQFF.

This chain links TRBV5-8 with TRBJ1-1; D gene ambiguous. The V end was cut by 1 base, the J end by 3 bases, with 13 bases between. The CDR3 sequence is 15 residues long. In germline, CDR1 is SGHTS, CDR2 YDEGEE. The CDR3, as DNA: TGTGCCAGCAGCTTGTCGCAGATCTCATACACTGAAGCTTTCTTT. It codes for CASSLSQISYTEAFF.

The chain is built from TRBV5-1 and TRBJ2-2; 7 bases are a match to TRBD1. From germline, CDR1 is SGHRS and CDR2 YFSETQ. Trimming removed 4 bases from V and 4 bases from J; junction bases left unmatched: 4. The CDR3 sequence is 14 residues long. The CDR3 nucleotides are TGCGCCAGCAGCCCACAGGGGACCACCGGGGAGCTGTTTTTT. Residues: CASSPQGTTGELFF.

J is TRBJ1-5 and V is TRBV15; D may be TRBD1 (5 bases). The V gene's germline CDR1 is LNHNV and CDR2 YYDKDF (reference sequence). The CDR3 consists of 15 residues. Trimming shortened V by 1 base and J by 3 bases, and 10 bases separated the two germline ends. CDR3 bases: TGTGCCACCAGCAGAGTTTTGACAGACAATCAGCCCCAGCATTTT. Protein sequence: CATSRVLTDNQPQHF.

The CDR3 region is CASRGSVQETQYF. The CDR3 nucleotides read TGTGCCAGCAGGGGCTCCGTCCAAGAGACCCAGTACTTC. The chain employs TRBV28 and TRBJ2-5; D remains unclear. This CDR3 has 13 amino acids. Trimming took 6 bases from V and 1 from J, leaving 9 bases between them. Germline CDR1 is MDHEN and CDR2 is SYDVKM.

This clone was detected a few times. The chain uses TRBV10-2 and TRBJ2-1, with TRBD1 identical over 9 bases. Unmatched junction bases numbered 5, after V lost 7 bases and J lost 7 bases. From germline, CDR1 is WSHSY and CDR2 SAAADI. The CDR3 is 13 amino acids. CDR3 amino acids: CASNDRGMNEQFF. The CDR3, as DNA: TGCGCCAGCAACGACAGGGGGATGAATGAGCAGTTCTTC.

The chain combines TRBV7-2 with TRBJ1-4; D gene ambiguous. The germline gives CDR1 SGHTA, CDR2 FQGNSA. The germline V and J ends were trimmed by 5 bases and 2 bases, with 12 bases remaining between them. CDR3 size: 15 residues. The CDR3 loop is CASSTRHKTNEKLFF. In nucleotides, the CDR3 is TGTGCCAGCAGCACCCGACATAAGACTAATGAAAAACTGTTTTTT.